These 21 T cell receptor beta chains were sequenced from one sample in a study of T cell responses to AZD1222 COVID-19 vaccine. Only in-frame clones appear in the TCRdb table, and some are missing; sequencing was by immunoSEQ multiplex PCR. This table holds some 140,000 clones, 70% to 90% found once. The starting material was peripheral blood, obtained 28 days after the second AZD1222 dose. The source is an adult who received the AZD1222 COVID-19 vaccine.

The rearrangement uses TRBV6-5 and TRBJ2-1; D is tentatively TRBD1 or TRBD2 (6 bases each). The V end lost 5 bases, the J end lost 8 bases, and 13 bases lay between the germline ends. Germline CDR1 MNHEY, CDR2 SVGAGI. The CDR3 has 13 residues. CDR3 sequence: CASSPHREDEQFF. The DNA of the CDR3 is TGTGCCAGCAGTCCGCACAGGGAGGATGAGCAGTTCTTC.

This chain uses TRBV28 with TRBJ1-3; 8 bases map to TRBD1. Germline V CDR1 and CDR2: MDHEN, SYDVKM. The CDR3 is 15 amino acids. J lost 8 bases, V lost 5 bases, and 11 bases had no gene match. CDR3 sequence reads: CASSRPDRGIDTIYF. The DNA for the CDR3 is TGTGCCAGCAGTCGTCCCGACAGGGGTATAGACACCATATATTTT.

This chain joins TRBV2 and TRBJ2-7; no clear D. Per germline, CDR1 SNHLY and CDR2 FYNNEI. This CDR3 has 14 amino acids. With 2 bases removed from V and 2 bases from J, the gap between germline ends came to 10 bases. CDR3 sequence reads: CASSEQGSPYEQYF. CDR3 nucleotides: TGTGCCAGCAGTGAACAAGGGTCTCCCTACGAGCAGTACTTC.

The CDR3 sequence is CASSEKWAGDGYTF. For the CDR3, the DNA is TGTGCCAGCAGTGAAAAGTGGGCAGGGGACGGCTACACCTTC. V usage is TRBV6-1 and J usage is TRBJ1-2, with D maybe TRBD1 (6 bases). V dropped 2 bases and J dropped 8 bases, with 15 bases sitting between them. The germline gives CDR1 MNHNS, CDR2 SASEGT. The CDR3 sequence is 14 residues long.

This clone has just one count. This rearrangement joins TRBV19 to TRBJ2-1; D is uncertain. The CDR3 covers 11 residues. From germline, CDR1 is LNHDA and CDR2 SQIVND (reference sequence). Trimming pared 5 bases from V and 10 bases from J, leaving 9 bases between. This CDR3 is CASSSNREQFF. The CDR3 coding sequence is TGTGCCAGTAGTTCTAACAGAGAGCAGTTCTTC.

The chain has TRBV28 and TRBJ2-7, with D uncertain. The germline V gene encodes CDR1 MDHEN and CDR2 SYDVKM. The CDR3 runs to 12 residues. V lost 6 bases and J lost 3, with 9 bases in between. The CDR3 DNA follows: TGTGCCAGCAGCCACAGCAGCTACGAGCAGTACTTC. Translated: CASSHSSYEQYF.

The rearrangement joins TRBV25-1 to TRBJ2-3; D is uncertain. Per the germline V gene, CDR1 is MGHDK and CDR2 is SYGVNS. This CDR3 contains 14 residues. Trimming stripped 3 bases from V and 0 bases from J, with 7 bases between. The CDR3 region is CASSDPRSTDTQYF. The CDR3 nucleotides are TGTGCCAGCAGTGACCCCCGAAGCACAGATACGCAGTATTTT.

This chain links TRBV18 with TRBJ1-4, with no clear D. The CDR3 sequence is 15 residues long. Germline V gene sequence: CDR1 KGHSH, CDR2 LQKENI. V was trimmed by 3 bases and J by 5 bases, leaving 13 bases between them. The CDR3 loop reads CASSPSTDGNEKLFF. The CDR3 DNA reads as TGTGCCAGCTCACCCTCAACGGATGGGAATGAAAAACTGTTTTTT.

The V and J genes are TRBV12-3 or TRBV12-4 and TRBJ1-6, with a tentative D call TRBD1 (5 bases). The germline V and J ends were trimmed by 5 bases and 10 bases, with 12 bases remaining between them. The CDR3 has 13 residues. The CDR3 sequence: CASSPSGRSPLHF. The CDR3, as DNA: TGTGCCAGCAGTCCCTCGGGACGGTCACCCCTCCACTTT.

The rearrangement joins TRBV27 to TRBJ2-7; TRBD2 agrees at 10 bases. Trimming cost V 3 bases and J 3 bases; bases outside gene matches: 5. Germline V gene lookup returns CDR1 MNHEY and CDR2 SMNVEV (reference sequence). CDR3 size: 15 residues. The CDR3, as DNA: TGTGCCAGCAGTTTCCCGGGACTAGCGATCTACGAGCAGTACTTC. Encoded protein: CASSFPGLAIYEQYF.

Worth noting for this clone: An end of the junction does not agree with germline; a read error may underlie this. The V gene is TRBV27, the J gene TRBJ2-7; possible D gene TRBD2, 6 bases. This CDR3 comprises 14 residues. CDR1 is MNHEY and CDR2 is SMNVEV in the germline V gene (reference sequence). The CDR3 region is CATSMGGRTYEQYF. CDR3 bases: TGTGCCACCAGTATGGGAGGACGGACCTACGAGCAGTACTTC.

The CDR3 reads CSALGLDSYEQYF. The CDR3, as DNA: TGCAGCGCTCTAGGACTTGATTCCTACGAGCAGTACTTC. The V and J genes are TRBV29-1 and TRBJ2-7; D is possibly TRBD2 (5 bases). Trimming removed 7 bases from V and 1 base from J, with 14 bases in between. This CDR3 has 13 amino acids. From germline, CDR1 is SQVTM and CDR2 ANQGSEA.

V gene TRBV5-1 combines with J gene TRBJ1-1; D gene uncertain. V was pared by 1 base and J by 0 bases, with 7 bases between. The CDR3 length is 14 residues. Germline values: CDR1 SGHRS, CDR2 YFSETQ. The DNA for the CDR3 is TGCGCCAGCAGCTTGTTAGATTTGAACACTGAAGCTTTCTTT. Protein: CASSLLDLNTEAFF.

The chain's CDR3 is CASSYGTHGELFF. The CDR3, as DNA: TGTGCCAGCAGTTACGGGACACACGGGGAGCTGTTTTTT. The V call is TRBV27, the J call TRBJ2-2, with D possibly matching TRBD1 (6 bases). Germline V gene sequence: CDR1 MNHEY, CDR2 SMNVEV (reference sequence). Trimming shortened V by 4 bases and J by 7 bases, and 10 bases separated the two germline ends. This CDR3 spans 13 amino acids.

Only one count was recorded for this clone. The chain employs TRBV3-1 (or the pseudogene TRBV3-2) and TRBJ1-5; unclear D gene. The V gene lost 3 bases and the J gene lost 5 bases, with 5 bases spanning the gap. The CDR3 consists of 12 residues. Germline V gives CDR1 LGHDT, CDR2 YNNKEL (reference sequence). CDR3 region: CASSQGYQPQHF. CDR3 nucleotide sequence: TGTGCCAGCAGCCAGGGCTATCAGCCCCAGCATTTT.

The CDR3 DNA sequence: TGTGCCAGCAGCTGGGACCGTCAGCCCCAGCATTTT. Its translation is CASSWDRQPQHF. The rearrangement uses TRBV2 and TRBJ1-5, with D possibly TRBD1 on 5 matching bases. The ends were cut back, 6 bases at V and 6 bases at J, with 9 bases in the middle. There are 12 residues in the CDR3. Germline V gives CDR1 SNHLY, CDR2 FYNNEI.

The chain combines TRBV11-2 with TRBJ2-1, with unresolved D. The CDR3 is 16 residues long. Deletions cut 3 bases from V and 0 bases from J, with 12 bases between. CDR1 and CDR2 from the germline V gene are SGHAT and FQNNGV. The CDR3 sequence: CASSFVSILSYNEQFF. CDR3 bases: TGTGCCAGCAGCTTCGTCTCCATCCTCTCCTACAATGAGCAGTTCTTC.

The chain couples TRBV11-2 to TRBJ2-2; D is tentatively TRBD1 or TRBD2 (5 bases each). The length of the CDR3 is 17 residues. V was trimmed by 5 bases and J by 1 base, leaving 17 bases between them. Germline V gene sequence: CDR1 SGHAT, CDR2 FQNNGV. The CDR3 coding sequence is TGTGCCAGCAGCCCCCGGGGCGCCTTATTGAACACCGGGGAGCTGTTTTTT. This encodes CASSPRGALLNTGELFF.

On this clone: At the DNA level, this CDR3 is encoded by other sequences in the same sample as well. The rearrangement joins TRBV5-1 to TRBJ1-1; D is perhaps TRBD1 (5 bases). Per the germline V gene, CDR1 is SGHRS and CDR2 is YFSETQ. The CDR3 has 13 amino acids. Deletions cut 2 bases from V and 4 bases from J, with 9 bases between. The CDR3 DNA reads as TGCGCCAGCAGCTTCGGGGGTGGCACTGAAGCTTTCTTT. Protein: CASSFGGGTEAFF.

For the CDR3, the DNA is TGTGCCATCAGTGAGTCGGCTAGCGGGGGGATCTCCTACGAGCAGTACTTC. Its protein product is CAISESASGGISYEQYF. The chain employs TRBV10-3 and TRBJ2-7; TRBD2 agrees at 11 bases. V was clipped by 0 bases and J by 0 bases; unmatched bases: 4. The CDR3 length is 17 residues. Germline V gene data show CDR1 as ENHRY and CDR2 as SYGVKD.

The chain has TRBV5-1 and TRBJ1-1, with 9 nucleotides matching TRBD1. V was pared by 4 bases and J by 3 bases, with 4 bases of the junction left unmatched. This CDR3 is 14 amino acids long. Germline-derived CDR1 and CDR2 are SGHRS and YFSETQ. Written as DNA, the CDR3 is TGCGCCAGCAGCCGAAGGGACAGGGACACTGAAGCTTTCTTT. Amino acid sequence: CASSRRDRDTEAFF.